This TCR beta chain was identified during a study of OX40 agonist ivuxolimab in advanced cancers. Across the study: The treatment was a fully human IgG2 OX40 agonist, ivuxolimab. Recorded diagnoses for dose-escalation patients were hepatocellular carcinoma, melanoma, renal cell or head and neck cancer. Partial responses were seen in three patients, one with hepatocellular carcinoma and two with cutaneous melanoma.

Researchers took blood at baseline, on cycle 4 day 1, and on cycle 7 day 1. TCRdb keeps only in-frame clones here, not all; method: immunoSEQ multiplex PCR. The table records roughly 65,000 clones, about 90% of them present only once. Trimming took 3 bases from V and 2 from J, leaving 17 bases between them. Germline V gene lookup returns CDR1 LNHDA and CDR2 SQIVND (reference sequence). The CDR3 contains 16 residues. The sequence was collected from an adult with an advanced solid tumor such as melanoma, head and neck, liver or kidney cancer. This chain uses TRBV19 with TRBJ2-7; D might be TRBD1 (6 bases). This material consisted of CD4+ or CD8+ T cells sorted from blood, taken in a trial of the OX40 agonist ivuxolimab. The CDR3 nucleotides are TGTGCCAGTAGTATGGGGGCCGGGACATCGGCCTACGAGCAGTACTTC. This gives the protein CASSMGAGTSAYEQYF. The full variable domain, its missing parts supplied by reference TRBV19 and TRBJ2-7, is DGGITQSPKYLFRKEGQNVTLSCEQNLNHDAMYWYRQDPGQGLRLIYYSQIVNDFQKGDIAEGYSVSREKKESFPLTVTSAQKNPTAFYLCASSMGAGTSAYEQYFGPGTRLTVT.